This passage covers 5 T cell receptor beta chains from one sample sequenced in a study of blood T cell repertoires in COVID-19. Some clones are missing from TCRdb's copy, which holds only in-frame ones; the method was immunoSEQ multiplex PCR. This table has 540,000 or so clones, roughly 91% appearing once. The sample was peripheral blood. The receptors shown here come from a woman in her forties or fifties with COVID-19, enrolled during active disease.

This CDR3 is CASSRTDSEETQYF. CDR3 coding DNA: TGTGCCAGCAGTCGAACGGACTCCGAAGAGACCCAGTACTTC. This sequence joins TRBV27 and TRBJ2-5; TRBD2 is a possible D gene (5 bases). CDR3 length: 14 amino acids. Germline CDR1 is MNHEY and CDR2 is SMNVEV (reference sequence). V was shortened by 5 bases and J by 3 bases, with 13 bases between the two germline ends.

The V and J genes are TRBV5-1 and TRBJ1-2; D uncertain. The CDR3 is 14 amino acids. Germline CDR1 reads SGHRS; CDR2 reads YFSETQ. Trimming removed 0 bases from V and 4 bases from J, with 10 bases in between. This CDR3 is CASSLGGEGYGYTF. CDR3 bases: TGCGCCAGCAGCTTGGGCGGGGAGGGCTATGGCTACACCTTC.

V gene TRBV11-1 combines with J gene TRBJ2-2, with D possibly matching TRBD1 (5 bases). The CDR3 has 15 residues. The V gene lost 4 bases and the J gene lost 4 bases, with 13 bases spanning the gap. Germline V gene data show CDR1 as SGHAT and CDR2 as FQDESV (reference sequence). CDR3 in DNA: TGTGCCAGCAGCTCCCAGGGCAGCCTCACCGGGGAGCTGTTTTTT. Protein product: CASSSQGSLTGELFF.

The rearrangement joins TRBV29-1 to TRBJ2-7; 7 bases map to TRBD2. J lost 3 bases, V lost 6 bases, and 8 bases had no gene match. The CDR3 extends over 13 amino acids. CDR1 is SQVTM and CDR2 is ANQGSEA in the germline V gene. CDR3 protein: CSVDGEGIYEQYF. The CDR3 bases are TGCAGCGTAGATGGGGAGGGAATCTACGAGCAGTACTTC.

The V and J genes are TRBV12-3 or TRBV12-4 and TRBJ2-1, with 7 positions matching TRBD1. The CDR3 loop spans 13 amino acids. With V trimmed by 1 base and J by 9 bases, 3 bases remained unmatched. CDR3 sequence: CASSLGGTAEQFF. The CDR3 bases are TGTGCCAGCAGTTTAGGAGGGACAGCTGAGCAGTTCTTC.